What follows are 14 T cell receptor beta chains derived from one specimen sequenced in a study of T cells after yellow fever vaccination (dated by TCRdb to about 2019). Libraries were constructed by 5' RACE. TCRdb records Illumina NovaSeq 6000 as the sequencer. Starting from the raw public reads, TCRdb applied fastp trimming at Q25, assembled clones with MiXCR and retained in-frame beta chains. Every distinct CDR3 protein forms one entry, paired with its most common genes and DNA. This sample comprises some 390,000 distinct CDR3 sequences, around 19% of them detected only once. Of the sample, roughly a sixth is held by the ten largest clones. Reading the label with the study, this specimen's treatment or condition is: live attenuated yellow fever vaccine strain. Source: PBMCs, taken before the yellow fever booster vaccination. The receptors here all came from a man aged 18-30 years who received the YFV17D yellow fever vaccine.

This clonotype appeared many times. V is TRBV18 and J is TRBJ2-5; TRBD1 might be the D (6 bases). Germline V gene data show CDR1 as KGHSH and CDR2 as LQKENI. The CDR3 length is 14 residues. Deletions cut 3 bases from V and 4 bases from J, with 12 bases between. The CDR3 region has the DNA TGTGCCAGCTCACCGGGGGCAGGGAGAGAGACCCAGTACTTC. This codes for CASSPGAGRETQYF.

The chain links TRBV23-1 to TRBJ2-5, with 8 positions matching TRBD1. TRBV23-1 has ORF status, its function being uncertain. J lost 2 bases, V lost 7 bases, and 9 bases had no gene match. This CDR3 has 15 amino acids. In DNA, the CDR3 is TGCGCCAGCACCGGAACAGGGGGTCAACAAGAGACCCAGTACTTC. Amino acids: CASTGTGGQQETQYF.

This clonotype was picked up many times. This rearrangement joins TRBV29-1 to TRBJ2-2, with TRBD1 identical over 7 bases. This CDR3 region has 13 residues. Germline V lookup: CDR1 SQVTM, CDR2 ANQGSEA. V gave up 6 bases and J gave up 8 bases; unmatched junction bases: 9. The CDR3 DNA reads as TGCAGCGTGACAGGGATCCCGGGGGGGGAGCTGTTTTTT. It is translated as CSVTGIPGGELFF.

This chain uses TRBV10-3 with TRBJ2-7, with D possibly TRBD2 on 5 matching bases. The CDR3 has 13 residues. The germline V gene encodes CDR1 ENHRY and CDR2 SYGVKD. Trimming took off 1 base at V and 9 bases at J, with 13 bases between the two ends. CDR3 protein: CAISEYVVGGQYV. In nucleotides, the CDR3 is TGTGCCATCAGTGAGTACGTGGTCGGAGGGCAGTACGTC.

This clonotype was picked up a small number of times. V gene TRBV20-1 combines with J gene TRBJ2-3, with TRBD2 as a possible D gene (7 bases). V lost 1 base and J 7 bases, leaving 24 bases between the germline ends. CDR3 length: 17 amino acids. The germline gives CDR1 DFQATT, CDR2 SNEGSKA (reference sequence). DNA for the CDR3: TGCAGTGCTAGAGCCCCGAGGGGGGGGCCGGCTACCAATACGCAGTATTTT. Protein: CSARAPRGGPATNTQYF.

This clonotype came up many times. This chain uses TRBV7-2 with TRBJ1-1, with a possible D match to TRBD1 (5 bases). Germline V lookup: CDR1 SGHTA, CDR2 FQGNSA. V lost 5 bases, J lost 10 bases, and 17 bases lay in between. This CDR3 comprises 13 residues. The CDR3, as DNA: TGTGCCAGCAGCGGACGTGGGGGACGGGCAGCTTTCTTT. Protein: CASSGRGGRAAFF.

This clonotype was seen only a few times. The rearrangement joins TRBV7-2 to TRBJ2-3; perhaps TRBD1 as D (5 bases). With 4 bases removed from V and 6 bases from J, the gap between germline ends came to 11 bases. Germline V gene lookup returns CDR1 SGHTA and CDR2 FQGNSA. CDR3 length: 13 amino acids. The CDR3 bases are TGTGCCAGCAGCTGGAGACAGACGGATACGCAGTATTTT. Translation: CASSWRQTDTQYF.

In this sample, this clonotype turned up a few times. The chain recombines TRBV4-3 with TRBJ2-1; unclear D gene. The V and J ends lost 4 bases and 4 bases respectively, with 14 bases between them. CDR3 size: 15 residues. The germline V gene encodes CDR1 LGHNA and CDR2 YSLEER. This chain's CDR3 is CASSPASDGYNEQFF. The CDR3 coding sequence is TGCGCCAGCAGCCCGGCCAGCGATGGGTACAATGAGCAGTTCTTC.

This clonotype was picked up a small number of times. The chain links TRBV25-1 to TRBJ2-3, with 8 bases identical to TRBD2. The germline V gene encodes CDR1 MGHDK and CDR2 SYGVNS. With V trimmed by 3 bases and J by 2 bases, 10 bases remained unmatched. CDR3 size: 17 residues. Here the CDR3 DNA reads TGTGCCAGCAGTGACCCCTTGGCGGGGGGCTTCACAGATACGCAGTATTTT. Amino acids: CASSDPLAGGFTDTQYF.

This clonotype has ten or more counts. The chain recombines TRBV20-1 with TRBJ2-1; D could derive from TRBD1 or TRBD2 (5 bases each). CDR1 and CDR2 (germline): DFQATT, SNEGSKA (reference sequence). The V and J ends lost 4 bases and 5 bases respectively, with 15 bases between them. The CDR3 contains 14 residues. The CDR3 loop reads CSAIPGVGDNEQFF. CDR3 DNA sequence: TGCAGTGCTATCCCCGGGGTGGGGGACAATGAGCAGTTCTTC.

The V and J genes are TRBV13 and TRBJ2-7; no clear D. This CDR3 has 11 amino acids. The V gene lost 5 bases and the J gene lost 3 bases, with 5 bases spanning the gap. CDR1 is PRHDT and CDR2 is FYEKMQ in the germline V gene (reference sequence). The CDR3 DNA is TGTGCCAGCAGCGTCGTCTACGAGCAGTACTTC. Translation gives CASSVVYEQYF.

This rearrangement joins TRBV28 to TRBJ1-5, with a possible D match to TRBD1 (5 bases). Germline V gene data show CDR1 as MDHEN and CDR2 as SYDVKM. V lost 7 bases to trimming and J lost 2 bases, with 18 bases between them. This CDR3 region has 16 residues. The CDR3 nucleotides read TGTGCCAGCATGGGGCGGAGGGGTTGGCGCAATCAGCCCCAGCATTTT. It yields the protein CASMGRRGWRNQPQHF.

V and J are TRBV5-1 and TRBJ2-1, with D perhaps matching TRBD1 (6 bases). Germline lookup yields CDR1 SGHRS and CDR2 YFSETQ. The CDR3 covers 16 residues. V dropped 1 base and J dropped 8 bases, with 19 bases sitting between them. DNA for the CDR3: TGCGCCAGCAGCTTGTCCCAGGGGAACTGGGGAGATGAGCAGTTCTTC. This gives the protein CASSLSQGNWGDEQFF.

CDR3 DNA sequence: TGTGCCAGCACCCAAGGAGGGGGCGGAACCACAGATACGCAGTATTTT. Translated: CASTQGGGGTTDTQYF. The chain combines TRBV6-6 with TRBJ2-3, with D possibly matching TRBD1 (7 bases). The CDR3 spans 16 residues. Trimming removed 7 bases from V and 2 bases from J, with 19 bases in between. Germline V gene data show CDR1 as MNHNY and CDR2 as SVGAGI (reference sequence).